The 15 T cell receptor beta chains listed next were all sequenced from one sample in a study of spatial heterogeneity in lung cancer. The time point was: sample taken at primary tumor resection. Without sorting, whole RNA was sequenced from tumor, nontumor lung or frozen PBMC. TCRdb reprocessed the 5' RACE reads via MiXCR and lists one record per CDR3 protein. The repertoire holds under 11,000 distinct CDR3 sequences, with roughly 3.5% as singletons. Sample: PBMCs, taken at surgery. These receptor sequences come from a female donor with early-stage non-small cell lung cancer.

This clonotype is labeled medium-sized. Because the library targeted alpha chains, this beta chain is an off-target read whose size means little. The gene calls are TRBV6-4 and TRBJ2-2, with a possible D match to TRBD2 (5 bases). V was shortened by 7 bases and J by 7 bases, with 16 bases between the two germline ends. This CDR3 is 14 amino acids long. Per the germline V gene, CDR1 is MRHNA and CDR2 is SNTAGT. CDR3 residues: CASNPSPGIGELFF. CDR3 DNA sequence: TGTGCCAGCAATCCTAGCCCGGGGATCGGGGAGCTGTTTTTT.

This clonotype was observed at least ten times. This beta chain was picked up by a library intended for alpha chains and is off target, so its count carries little meaning. V is TRBV12-3 or TRBV12-4 and J is TRBJ1-1; 7 positions match TRBD1. V trimming: 4 bases; J trimming: 4 bases; junction bases outside the gene matches: 6. The CDR3 is 14 residues long. DNA for the CDR3: TGTGCCAGCAGTTCCCAGGGGGGCTTCACTGAAGCTTTCTTT. This codes for CASSSQGGFTEAFF.

This clonotype was observed at least ten times. Little can be read into the size of this beta chain, an off-target read in a library designed for alpha chains. The rearrangement joins TRBV27 to TRBJ1-6, with TRBD1 as a possible D gene (5 bases). V lost 2 bases to trimming and J lost 6 bases, with 8 bases between them. Germline CDR1 is MNHEY and CDR2 is SMNVEV (reference sequence). The CDR3 is made up of 14 amino acids. CDR3 region: CASSLGTGNSPLHF. DNA for the CDR3: TGTGCCAGCAGTTTAGGGACGGGTAATTCACCCCTCCACTTT.

This clonotype appeared many times. The library was built for alpha chains, so this beta chain is an off-target read and its size means little. The chain is built from TRBV20-1 and TRBJ1-2, with TRBD1 identical over 7 bases. The CDR3 extends over 13 amino acids. Germline CDR1 reads DFQATT; CDR2 reads SNEGSKA (reference sequence). With V trimmed by 3 bases and J by 4 bases, 5 bases remained unmatched. CDR3 region: CSASPGQIYGYTF. CDR3 coding DNA: TGCAGTGCTAGCCCGGGACAGATCTATGGCTACACCTTC.

This clonotype was found many times. In a library made to pick up alpha chains, this beta chain is a stray read with a size that means little. The rearrangement uses TRBV2 and TRBJ2-3; possible D gene TRBD2, 6 bases. There are 15 residues in the CDR3. With 6 bases removed from V and 4 bases from J, the gap between germline ends came to 17 bases. In germline, CDR1 is SNHLY, CDR2 FYNNEI. CDR3 in DNA: TGTGCCAGCAGCGACGGACTACCAGGAGCAGATACGCAGTATTTT. Protein: CASSDGLPGADTQYF. The full variable domain, with the rest looked up from reference TRBV2 and TRBJ2-3, is EPEVTQTPSHQVTQMGQEVILRCVPISNHLYFYWYRQILGQKVEFLVSFYNNEISEKSEIFDDQFSVERPDGSNFTLKIRSTKLEDSAMYFCASSDGLPGADTQYFGPGTRLTVL.

Concerning this clonotype itself: This beta chain appears as a stray read in a library generated for alpha chains; its size is not informative. The chain employs TRBV6-6 and TRBJ2-2; no firm D call. V was pared by 4 bases and J by 6 bases, with 21 bases between. CDR3 length: 17 residues. Germline CDR1 and CDR2: MNHNY and SVGAGI (reference sequence). CDR3 sequence (DNA): TGTGCCAGCAGTTCCTACCCTGGCGACCTCCTGTCCGGGGAGCTGTTTTTT. Translating it yields CASSSYPGDLLSGELFF.

There are many counts of this clonotype. The size of this beta chain means little, since it is a stray read in a library made for alpha chains. V and J are TRBV12-3 or TRBV12-4 and TRBJ1-5; TRBD1 agrees at 8 bases. After removal of 6 bases from V and 3 bases from J, the junction contained 7 bases not matched to a gene. The CDR3 spans 15 residues. The CDR3 region is CASSRTGTANQPQHF. DNA of the CDR3: TGTGCCAGCAGCCGGACAGGGACTGCCAATCAGCCCCAGCATTTT.

This clonotype was detected only a few times. This beta chain appears as a stray read in a library generated for alpha chains; its size is not informative. This chain joins TRBV3-1 and TRBJ2-7; weak D call: TRBD2 (5 bases). The CDR3 extends over 13 amino acids. Germline V CDR1 and CDR2: LGHDT, YNNKEL (reference sequence). V was shortened by 4 bases and J by 4 bases, with 11 bases between the two germline ends. The DNA of the CDR3 is TGTGCCAGCAGCCCCAGCGGAGCGTACGAGCAGTACTTC. This gives the protein CASSPSGAYEQYF.

Regarding this clonotype: Because the library targeted alpha chains, this beta chain is an off-target read whose size means little. The chain combines TRBV20-1 with TRBJ1-6; D unresolved. V was shortened by 2 bases and J by 4 bases, with 6 bases between the two germline ends. The CDR3 spans 13 residues. The germline gives CDR1 DFQATT, CDR2 SNEGSKA (reference sequence). CDR3 region: CSARREYNSPLHF. CDR3 in DNA: TGCAGTGCTAGAAGAGAGTATAATTCACCCCTCCACTTT.

This clonotype is deemed medium-sized. Found in a library prepared for alpha chains, this beta chain is an off-target read, and its abundance has little meaning. The rearrangement uses TRBV9 and TRBJ2-7; a weak D match, TRBD1 (6 bases). CDR3 size: 13 residues. Trimming left V 4 bases short and J 5 bases short, with 13 bases between. Germline assignment: CDR1 SGDLS and CDR2 YYNGEE. CDR3 bases: TGTGCCAGCAGCCTAAGTACAGGGAACGAGCAGTACTTC. It encodes CASSLSTGNEQYF.

The sample holds many counts of this clonotype. The library was prepared for alpha chains; this beta chain is a stray read, so its frequency means little. This sequence joins TRBV27 and TRBJ2-3; D gene unclear. The V gene lost 4 bases and the J gene lost 0 bases, with 11 bases spanning the gap. Germline CDR1 is MNHEY and CDR2 is SMNVEV (reference sequence). The CDR3 is 15 residues long. The CDR3 sequence is CASSSPTESTDTQYF. The DNA of the CDR3 is TGTGCCAGCAGTTCCCCCACGGAGAGCACAGATACGCAGTATTTT.

Details on this clonotype: The size of this beta chain means little, since it is a stray read in a library made for alpha chains. The chain is built from TRBV3-1 and TRBJ1-4; no reliable D call. Germline CDR1 and CDR2: LGHDT and YNNKEL (reference sequence). CDR3 length: 15 residues. Deletions cut 0 bases from V and 2 bases from J, with 7 bases between. CDR3 DNA: TGTGCCAGCAGCCAAGATGTCGGGACTAATGAAAAACTGTTTTTT. It specifies CASSQDVGTNEKLFF.

Points on this clonotype: This beta chain is off target for a library built for alpha chains, so its abundance means little. DNA of the CDR3: TGTGCCAGCACCCCCAGGGGCTCCGGGGCCAACGTCCTGACTTTC. This translates into CASTPRGSGANVLTF. The V gene is TRBV12-3 or TRBV12-4, the J gene TRBJ2-6, with TRBD1 as a possible D gene (6 bases). This CDR3 has 15 residues. V lost 7 bases to trimming and J lost 4 bases, with 14 bases between them.

In this sample, this clonotype turned up a few times. Since the library was made to target alpha chains, this beta chain is a stray read and its abundance is not meaningful. The chain carries TRBV7-2 and TRBJ2-3; D remains ambiguous. The CDR3 is made up of 19 amino acids. The V and J ends lost 5 bases and 0 bases respectively, with 24 bases between them. CDR1 SGHTA and CDR2 FQGNSA come from the germline V gene. The CDR3 loop is CASSPFLTGHRSSTDTQYF. The DNA for the CDR3 is TGTGCCAGCAGCCCCTTCCTCACCGGCCACCGGTCTAGCACAGATACGCAGTATTTT.

This clonotype appeared many times. The library was designed around alpha chains, so this beta chain is a stray read whose abundance carries little weight. The chain couples TRBV20-1 to TRBJ2-7, with D perhaps TRBD2 (5 bases). The germline CDR1 and CDR2 sequences are DFQATT and SNEGSKA (reference sequence). The CDR3 sequence is 13 residues long. V lost 0 bases, J lost 3 bases, and 9 bases lay in between. The DNA of the CDR3 is TGCAGTGCTAGAGATCCTACTAGCTACGAGCAGTACTTC. This codes for CSARDPTSYEQYF.